This T cell receptor beta chain was obtained from a study of T-cell memory formation after mild COVID-19. As for the study in general: TCR clusters largely stayed donor specific.

Findings of the study overall: Clones shrinking between day 15 and 85 showed a balanced CD4/CD8 split, and those that grew later tilted toward CD4+. Memory from before infection featured some responding clones, which suggests cross-reactive memory joined.

A few counts support this clonotype. Antigen specificity is unknown. Unmatched junction bases numbered 0, after V lost 0 bases and J lost 1 base. The CDR3 runs to 15 residues. The germline V gene has CDR1 LNHNV and CDR2 YYDKDF (reference sequence). It was 5'RACE with constant-segment primers that produced the TCR alpha and TCR beta cDNA libraries, which carried sample barcodes and UMIs. TCRdb re-called the 5' RACE reads through MiXCR, storing one row per CDR3 protein. This repertoire shows more than 450,000 distinct CDR3 sequences, under 20% found once; its top ten account for approximately 12%. The V gene is TRBV15, the J gene TRBJ2-1, with TRBD1 matching over 7 bases. The receptor was isolated from an adult woman who had mild COVID-19 (a few samples of this study predate the infection). Cell type and time point are not known. Sequencing was done on a sample of PBMCs or a T cell subset sorted from them (not recorded which). The CDR3 loop reads CATSREQGSYNEQFF. The CDR3 DNA is TGTGCCACCAGCAGAGAACAGGGGTCCTACAATGAGCAGTTCTTC.